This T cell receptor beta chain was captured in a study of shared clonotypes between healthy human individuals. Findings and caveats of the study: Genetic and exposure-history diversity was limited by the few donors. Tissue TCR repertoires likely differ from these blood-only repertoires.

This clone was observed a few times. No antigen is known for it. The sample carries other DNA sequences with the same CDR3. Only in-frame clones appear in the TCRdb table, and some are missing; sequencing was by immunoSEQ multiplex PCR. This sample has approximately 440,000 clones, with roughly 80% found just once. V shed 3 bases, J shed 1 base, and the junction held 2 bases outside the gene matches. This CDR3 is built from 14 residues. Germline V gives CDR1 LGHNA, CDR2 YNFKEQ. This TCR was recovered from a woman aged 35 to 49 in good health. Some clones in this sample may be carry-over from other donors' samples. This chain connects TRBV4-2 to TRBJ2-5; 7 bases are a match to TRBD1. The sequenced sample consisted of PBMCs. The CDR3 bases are TGTGCCAGCAGCCAGGGACAGATCCAAGAGACCCAGTACTTC. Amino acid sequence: CASSQGQIQETQYF.